The rows below give T cell receptor beta chains drawn from one sample of a study of T cell changes during pregnancy in multiple sclerosis. Assay: immunoSEQ multiplex PCR; the TCRdb copy retains only in-frame clones and omits some. The sample lists 55,000 to 95,000 clones, approximately 92% occurring once. Material: peripheral blood, obtained in the second trimester of pregnancy. The receptors come from a female donor in good health, enrolled as a control in a pregnancy study. The CDR3 runs from the conserved cysteine through the conserved F or W. The order of the fields is D gene, J gene, V gene, clone size, CDR3 DNA, CDR3 protein. D genes are given only for firm matches. Clone size is stated in some rows and not others, as once, few, many or a class when expanded.

D gene: .; J gene: TRBJ1-5; V gene: TRBV10-3; clone size: .; CDR3 DNA: TGTGCCATCTCGGACATGGGAAATCAGCCCCAGCATTTT; CDR3 protein: CAISDMGNQPQHF
D gene: .; J gene: TRBJ1-3; V gene: TRBV27; clone size: .; CDR3 DNA: TGTGCCAGCAAGTTTGGGCCCGGCTCTGGAAACACCATATATTTT; CDR3 protein: CASKFGPGSGNTIYF
D gene: .; J gene: TRBJ2-1; V gene: TRBV7-9; clone size: .; CDR3 DNA: TGTGCCAGCAGCTGGGAGGATGAGCAGTTCTTC; CDR3 protein: CASSWEDEQFF
D gene: TRBD1; J gene: TRBJ2-2; V gene: TRBV7-2; clone size: .; CDR3 DNA: TGTGCCAGCAGCACAGGACAGGGGAGCACCGGGGAGCTGTTTTTT; CDR3 protein: CASSTGQGSTGELFF
D gene: TRBD2; J gene: TRBJ2-3; V gene: TRBV4-1; clone size: .; CDR3 DNA: TGCGCCAGCAGGGACAGCGGGGGAGCTAGCACAGATACGCAGTATTTT; CDR3 protein: CASRDSGGASTDTQYF
D gene: .; J gene: TRBJ1-6; V gene: TRBV27; clone size: .; CDR3 DNA: TGTGCCAGCAGTTTCTCCCTAAGTGGTTCACCCCTCCACTTT; CDR3 protein: CASSFSLSGSPLHF
D gene: TRBD2; J gene: TRBJ2-2; V gene: TRBV7-6; clone size: .; CDR3 DNA: TGTGCCAGCAGTCCCTCGTCTAGCGGGGGGGCCGGCGCGCTGTTTTTT; CDR3 protein: CASSPSSSGGAGALFF
D gene: .; J gene: TRBJ1-2; V gene: TRBV28; clone size: .; CDR3 DNA: TGTGCCAGCAGTTCATACAGGAATACGGCTTATGGCTACACCTTC; CDR3 protein: CASSSYRNTAYGYTF
D gene: TRBD1; J gene: TRBJ1-5; V gene: TRBV7-9; clone size: .; CDR3 DNA: TGTGCCAGCAGTCCCGGGACAGGGAGCAATCAGCCCCAGCATTTT; CDR3 protein: CASSPGTGSNQPQHF
D gene: .; J gene: TRBJ2-1; V gene: TRBV7-3; clone size: .; CDR3 DNA: TGTGCCAGCAGCTTCGGGGGGCCCTACAATGAGCAGTTCTTC; CDR3 protein: CASSFGGPYNEQFF
D gene: .; J gene: TRBJ2-5; V gene: TRBV25-1; clone size: few; CDR3 DNA: TGTGCCAGCAGTGAGGTGCCAGGGGCCCCAGAGACCCAGTACTTC; CDR3 protein: CASSEVPGAPETQYF
D gene: TRBD1; J gene: TRBJ1-2; V gene: TRBV4-3; clone size: .; CDR3 DNA: TGCGCCAGCAGCCAAGTGGGACAGACGGTATACGGCTACACCTTC; CDR3 protein: CASSQVGQTVYGYTF
D gene: .; J gene: TRBJ1-4; V gene: TRBV19; clone size: .; CDR3 DNA: TGTGCCAGTAGTCTCTTGGGTAGCGGTGAAAAACTGTTTTTT; CDR3 protein: CASSLLGSGEKLFF
D gene: TRBD1; J gene: TRBJ2-3; V gene: TRBV10-2; clone size: once; CDR3 DNA: TGCGCCAGCAGTGAGTGGGGGGACAGGCTCCTCACAGATACGCAGTATTTT; CDR3 protein: CASSEWGDRLLTDTQYF
D gene: TRBD1; J gene: TRBJ2-7; V gene: TRBV19; clone size: few; CDR3 DNA: TGTGCCAGTAGTACCCGGACAGGAGGCGAGCAGTACTTC; CDR3 protein: CASSTRTGGEQYF
D gene: TRBD1; J gene: TRBJ1-1; V gene: TRBV5-5; clone size: .; CDR3 DNA: TGTGCCAGCAGCGAGACAGGGGTTGAAGCTTTCTTT; CDR3 protein: CASSETGVEAFF
D gene: .; J gene: TRBJ1-1; V gene: TRBV7-9; clone size: .; CDR3 DNA: TGTGCCAGCAGCTTCACGACAGGAGGAGCAACTGAAGCTTTCTTT; CDR3 protein: CASSFTTGGATEAFF
D gene: TRBD1; J gene: TRBJ2-7; V gene: TRBV7-9; clone size: .; CDR3 DNA: TGTGCCAGCAGCTTGGCCACAGGGGCTCGAGGGTACGAGCAGTACTTC; CDR3 protein: CASSLATGARGYEQYF
D gene: TRBD2; J gene: TRBJ2-3; V gene: TRBV9; clone size: .; CDR3 DNA: TGTGCCAGCAGCGTATTGCCTGGCGGGGGGGCTCTGGATACGCAGTATTTT; CDR3 protein: CASSVLPGGGALDTQYF
D gene: .; J gene: TRBJ2-6; V gene: TRBV4-2; clone size: .; CDR3 DNA: TGTGCCAGCAGCCAAAAGAGCCCCCAGGGAATTCTCTCTGGGGCCAACGTCCTGACTTTC; CDR3 protein: CASSQKSPQGILSGANVLTF
D gene: TRBD1; J gene: TRBJ1-2; V gene: TRBV7-9; clone size: .; CDR3 DNA: TGTGCCACCGGGACAGGGGAAGACGGCTACACCTTC; CDR3 protein: CATGTGEDGYTF
D gene: TRBD1; J gene: TRBJ2-5; V gene: TRBV9; clone size: once; CDR3 DNA: TGTGCCAGCAGCCTGACAGGGGGACGGACGGGGTGGGAGACCCAGTACTTC; CDR3 protein: CASSLTGGRTGWETQYF
D gene: .; J gene: TRBJ1-6; V gene: TRBV5-8; clone size: .; CDR3 DNA: TGTGCCAGCAGCCGCCGGTTCAAAAATAATTCACCCCTCCACTTT; CDR3 protein: CASSRRFKNNSPLHF
D gene: .; J gene: TRBJ1-3; V gene: TRBV9; clone size: .; CDR3 DNA: TGTGCCAGCAGCGTCGATCAGGGGTTCTCTGGAAACACCATATATTTT; CDR3 protein: CASSVDQGFSGNTIYF
D gene: .; J gene: TRBJ2-5; V gene: TRBV9; clone size: .; CDR3 DNA: TGTGCCAGCAGCGGATGGGATGGGGGGGCGAGAGAGACCCAGTACTTC; CDR3 protein: CASSGWDGGARETQYF
D gene: TRBD1; J gene: TRBJ1-5; V gene: TRBV10-3; clone size: .; CDR3 DNA: TGTGCCATCAGGCCGGGACAGGGAGACAATCAGCCCCAGCATTTT; CDR3 protein: CAIRPGQGDNQPQHF
D gene: .; J gene: TRBJ1-1; V gene: TRBV7-6; clone size: .; CDR3 DNA: TGTGCCAGCTCGTCACAGGAGAACACTGAAGCTTTCTTT; CDR3 protein: CASSSQENTEAFF
D gene: .; J gene: TRBJ1-2; V gene: TRBV19; clone size: few; CDR3 DNA: TGTGCCAGTAGCATCAACAGGGTTGGCTATGGCTACACCTTC; CDR3 protein: CASSINRVGYGYTF
D gene: .; J gene: TRBJ1-1; V gene: TRBV7-9; clone size: once; CDR3 DNA: TGTGCCAGCAGCTCCCGGGGCACTGAAGCTTTCTTT; CDR3 protein: CASSSRGTEAFF
D gene: TRBD2; J gene: TRBJ2-4; V gene: TRBV5-1; clone size: .; CDR3 DNA: TGCGCCAGCAGCCCGGGACTAGCAAACATTCAGTACTTC; CDR3 protein: CASSPGLANIQYF
D gene: .; J gene: TRBJ1-1; V gene: TRBV5-1; clone size: .; CDR3 DNA: TGCGCCAGCAGCTTAGAACAGAGTGAAGCTTTCTTT; CDR3 protein: CASSLEQSEAFF
D gene: .; J gene: TRBJ1-6; V gene: TRBV14; clone size: .; CDR3 DNA: TGTGCCAGCAGCCTCTCCTATTCACCCCTCCACTTT; CDR3 protein: CASSLSYSPLHF
D gene: .; J gene: TRBJ2-5; V gene: TRBV13; clone size: .; CDR3 DNA: TGTGCCAGCAGCTTAAGTGACACGACAGAAGAGACCCAGTACTTC; CDR3 protein: CASSLSDTTEETQYF
D gene: .; J gene: TRBJ2-7; V gene: TRBV9; clone size: .; CDR3 DNA: TGTGCCAGCAGCCTCGGGACTCTTTCCTACGAGCAGTACTTC; CDR3 protein: CASSLGTLSYEQYF
D gene: .; J gene: TRBJ2-7; V gene: TRBV18; clone size: .; CDR3 DNA: TGTGCCAGCTCACCTTATGCGGGCTCCTACGAGCAGTACTTC; CDR3 protein: CASSPYAGSYEQYF
D gene: TRBD1; J gene: TRBJ2-7; V gene: TRBV27; clone size: once; CDR3 DNA: TGTGCCAGCAGTTCCGGGACAGGGTCCGTCCCTTACTTC; CDR3 protein: CASSSGTGSVPYF
D gene: TRBD1; J gene: TRBJ1-1; V gene: TRBV4-2; clone size: .; CDR3 DNA: TGTGCCAGCAGCCAAACAGGGGCGGACACTGAAGCTTTCTTT; CDR3 protein: CASSQTGADTEAFF
D gene: .; J gene: TRBJ2-7; V gene: TRBV30; clone size: .; CDR3 DNA: TGTGCCTGGAGTGTTCAGGGTTCGTACGAGCAGTACTTC; CDR3 protein: CAWSVQGSYEQYF
D gene: TRBD1; J gene: TRBJ2-1; V gene: TRBV7-3; clone size: .; CDR3 DNA: TGTGCCAGTGTAAGAACCGGGACAGGAAACAATGAGCAGTTCTTC; CDR3 protein: CASVRTGTGNNEQFF
D gene: TRBD1; J gene: TRBJ1-2; V gene: TRBV2; clone size: .; CDR3 DNA: TGTGCCAGCAGGTTACAGGGGGCTCGGGGCTACACCTTC; CDR3 protein: CASRLQGARGYTF
D gene: .; J gene: TRBJ1-3; V gene: TRBV10-3; clone size: .; CDR3 DNA: TGTGCCATCAGGGGGGAGGACCGAGACAAATCTGGAAACACCATATATTTT; CDR3 protein: CAIRGEDRDKSGNTIYF
D gene: TRBD1; J gene: TRBJ1-1; V gene: TRBV5-1; clone size: .; CDR3 DNA: TGCGCCAGCAGCCCGGGACAGGGGGGGAATATTGAAGCTTTCTTT; CDR3 protein: CASSPGQGGNIEAFF
D gene: .; J gene: TRBJ1-6; V gene: TRBV30; clone size: .; CDR3 DNA: TGTGCCTGGAGGGAGGAAAAGGTATCACCCCTCCACTTT; CDR3 protein: CAWREEKVSPLHF
D gene: TRBD1; J gene: TRBJ1-2; V gene: TRBV19; clone size: .; CDR3 DNA: TGTGCCAGTAGTGGACAGGTTTATGGCTACACCTTC; CDR3 protein: CASSGQVYGYTF
D gene: .; J gene: TRBJ2-3; V gene: TRBV13; clone size: .; CDR3 DNA: TGTGCCAGCAGCTTAGGCCCCCTCACAGATACGCAGTATTTT; CDR3 protein: CASSLGPLTDTQYF
D gene: .; J gene: TRBJ2-3; V gene: TRBV6-5; clone size: .; CDR3 DNA: TGTGCCAGCAGTCCCCTTGGCACAGATACGCAGTATTTT; CDR3 protein: CASSPLGTDTQYF
D gene: .; J gene: TRBJ1-5; V gene: TRBV12-5; clone size: .; CDR3 DNA: TGTGCTAGTGGAGATGACAAATATAGCAATCAGCCCCAGCATTTT; CDR3 protein: CASGDDKYSNQPQHF
D gene: .; J gene: TRBJ2-5; V gene: TRBV27; clone size: once; CDR3 DNA: TGTGCCAGCACCAACAGCCGACAAGAGACCCAGTACTTC; CDR3 protein: CASTNSRQETQYF
D gene: TRBD1; J gene: TRBJ2-7; V gene: TRBV5-1; clone size: .; CDR3 DNA: TGCGCCAGCAGCCCGCGACAGGGAGAGGACGAGCAGTACTTC; CDR3 protein: CASSPRQGEDEQYF
D gene: TRBD2; J gene: TRBJ2-5; V gene: TRBV7-2; clone size: .; CDR3 DNA: TGTGCCAGCAGCTTATCGGGGGGGCAGGAGACCCAGTACTTC; CDR3 protein: CASSLSGGQETQYF
D gene: TRBD1; J gene: TRBJ2-6; V gene: TRBV19; clone size: .; CDR3 DNA: TGTGCCACCAAGACAGGGGCTACCTCTGGGGCCAACGTCCTGACTTTC; CDR3 protein: CATKTGATSGANVLTF
D gene: TRBD1; J gene: TRBJ1-5; V gene: TRBV4-1; clone size: once; CDR3 DNA: TGCGCCAGCAGCCAAGACAGGGGGCTGGGTAGCAATCAGCCCCAGCATTTT; CDR3 protein: CASSQDRGLGSNQPQHF
D gene: .; J gene: TRBJ1-2; V gene: TRBV6-5; clone size: .; CDR3 DNA: TGTGCCAGCAGCCCGGGGGGCGGTAGCCGTTATGGCTACACCTTC; CDR3 protein: CASSPGGGSRYGYTF